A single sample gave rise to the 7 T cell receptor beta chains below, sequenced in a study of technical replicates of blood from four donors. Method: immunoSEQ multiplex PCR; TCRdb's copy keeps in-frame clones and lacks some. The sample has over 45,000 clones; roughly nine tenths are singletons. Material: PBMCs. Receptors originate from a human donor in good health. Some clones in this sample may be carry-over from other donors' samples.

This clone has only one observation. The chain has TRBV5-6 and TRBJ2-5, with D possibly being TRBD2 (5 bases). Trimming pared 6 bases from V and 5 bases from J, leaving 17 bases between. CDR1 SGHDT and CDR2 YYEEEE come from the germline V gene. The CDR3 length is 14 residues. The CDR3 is CASTHTGRGETQYF. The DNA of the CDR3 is TGTGCCAGCACCCACACTGGGAGAGGGGAGACCCAGTACTTC.

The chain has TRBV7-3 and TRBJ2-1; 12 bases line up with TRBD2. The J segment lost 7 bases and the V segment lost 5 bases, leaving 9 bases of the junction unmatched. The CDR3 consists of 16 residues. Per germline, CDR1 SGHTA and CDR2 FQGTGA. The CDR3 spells CASSAQPLAGGNEQFF. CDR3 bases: TGTGCCAGCAGCGCCCAACCCCTAGCGGGAGGGAATGAGCAGTTCTTC.

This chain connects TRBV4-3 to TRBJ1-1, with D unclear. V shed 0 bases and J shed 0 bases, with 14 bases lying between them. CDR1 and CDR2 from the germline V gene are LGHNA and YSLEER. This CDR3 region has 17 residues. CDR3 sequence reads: CASSQDMSGGMNTEAFF. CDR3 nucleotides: TGCGCCAGCAGCCAAGATATGTCGGGCGGGATGAACACTGAAGCTTTCTTT.

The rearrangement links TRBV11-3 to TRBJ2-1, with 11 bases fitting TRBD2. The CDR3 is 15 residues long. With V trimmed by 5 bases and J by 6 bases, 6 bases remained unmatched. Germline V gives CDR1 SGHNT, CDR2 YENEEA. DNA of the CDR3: TGTGCCAGCAGCATTAGCGGGAGGGCGGCCAATGAGCAGTTCTTC. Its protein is CASSISGRAANEQFF.

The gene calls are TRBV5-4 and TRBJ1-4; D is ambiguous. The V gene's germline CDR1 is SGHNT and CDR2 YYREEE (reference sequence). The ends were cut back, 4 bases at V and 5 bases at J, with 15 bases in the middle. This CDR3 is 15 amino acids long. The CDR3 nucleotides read TGTGCCAGCAGCCAATTGTCGGGAACAAATGAAAAACTGTTTTTT. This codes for CASSQLSGTNEKLFF.

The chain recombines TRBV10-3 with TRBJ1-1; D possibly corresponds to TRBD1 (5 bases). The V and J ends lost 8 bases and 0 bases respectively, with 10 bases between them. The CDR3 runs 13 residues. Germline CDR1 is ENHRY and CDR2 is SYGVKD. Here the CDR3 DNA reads TGTGCCATCGGGCAGGGCTTGAACACTGAAGCTTTCTTT. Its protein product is CAIGQGLNTEAFF.

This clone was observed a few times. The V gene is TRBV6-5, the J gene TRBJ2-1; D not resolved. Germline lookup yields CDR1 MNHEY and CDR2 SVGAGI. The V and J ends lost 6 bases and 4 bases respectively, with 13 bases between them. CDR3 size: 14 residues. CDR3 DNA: TGTGCCAGCAGCCTTAGTATGACATACAATGAGCAGTTCTTC. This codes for CASSLSMTYNEQFF.